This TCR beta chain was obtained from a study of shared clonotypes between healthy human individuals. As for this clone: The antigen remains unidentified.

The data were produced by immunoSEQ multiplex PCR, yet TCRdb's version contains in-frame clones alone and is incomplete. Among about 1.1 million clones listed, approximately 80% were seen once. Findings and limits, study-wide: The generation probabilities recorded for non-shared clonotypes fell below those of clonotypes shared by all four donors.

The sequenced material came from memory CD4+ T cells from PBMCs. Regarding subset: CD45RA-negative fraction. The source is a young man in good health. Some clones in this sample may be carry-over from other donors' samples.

The CDR3 region has the DNA TGCGCCAGCAGCCCGACGGTAACAGGGAGGGACATTCAGTACTTC. This encodes CASSPTVTGRDIQYF. The J gene is TRBJ2-4, the V gene TRBV5-1; a possible D gene is TRBD2 (7 bases). Germline V gene data show CDR1 as SGHRS and CDR2 as YFSETQ. Trimming removed 4 bases from V and 8 bases from J, with 19 bases in between. The CDR3 is 15 residues long.